The sequence of this T cell receptor beta chain was determined in a study of T cell responses to AZD1222 COVID-19 vaccine. Findings of the study overall: A mostly white British donor set with more females was recruited, and clonal diversity was possibly underestimated. Among those given AZD1222, only six were seropositive at baseline. The peak T cell response came first, and repertoires were sampled only after it.

For this clone: Its antigen is not known.

Assay: immunoSEQ multiplex PCR; the TCRdb copy retains only in-frame clones and omits some. The repertoire includes about 140,000 clones, 80% to 90% of them detected once, and 1.9% sits in the top ten. The sequenced sample was peripheral blood, obtained on day 0 of AZD1222 vaccination. The TCR sequence derives from an adult in good health.

The CDR3 DNA follows: TGTGCCAGCATCGGGACAGGGTGGCCCTTTGAAGCTTTCTTT. Protein product: CASIGTGWPFEAFF. The chain is built from TRBV28 and TRBJ1-1; 9 nucleotides match TRBD1. V lost 7 bases and J lost 7; bases outside the gene matches: 10. The germline V gene has CDR1 MDHEN and CDR2 SYDVKM. This CDR3 is 14 amino acids long.